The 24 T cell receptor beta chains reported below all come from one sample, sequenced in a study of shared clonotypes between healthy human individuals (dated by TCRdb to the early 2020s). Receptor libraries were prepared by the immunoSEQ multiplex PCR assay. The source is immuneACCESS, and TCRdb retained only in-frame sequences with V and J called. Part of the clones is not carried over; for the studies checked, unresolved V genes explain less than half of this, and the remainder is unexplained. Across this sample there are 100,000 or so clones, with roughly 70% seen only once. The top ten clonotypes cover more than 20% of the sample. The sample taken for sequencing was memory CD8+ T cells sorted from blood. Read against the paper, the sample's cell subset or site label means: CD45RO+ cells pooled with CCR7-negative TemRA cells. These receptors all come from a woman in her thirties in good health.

The CDR3 region is CASQGIYGYTF. CDR3 nucleotides: TGTGCCAGTCAGGGAATCTATGGCTACACCTTC. This rearrangement joins TRBV5-4 to TRBJ1-2, with a weak D call TRBD1 (5 bases). The germline V gene has CDR1 SGHNT and CDR2 YYREEE (reference sequence). V lost 8 bases and J lost 4, with 9 bases in between. This CDR3 spans 11 amino acids.

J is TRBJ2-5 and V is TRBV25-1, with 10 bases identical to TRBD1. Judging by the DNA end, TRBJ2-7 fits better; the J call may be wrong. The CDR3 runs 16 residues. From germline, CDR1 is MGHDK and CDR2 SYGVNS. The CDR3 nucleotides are TGTGCCAGCAGTGGTAGCCGGGACAGGGGAACGTACGAGCAGTACTTC. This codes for CASSGSRDRGTYEQYF.

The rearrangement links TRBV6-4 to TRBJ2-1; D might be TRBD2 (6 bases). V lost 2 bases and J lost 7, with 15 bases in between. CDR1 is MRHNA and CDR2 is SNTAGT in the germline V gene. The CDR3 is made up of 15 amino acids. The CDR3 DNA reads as TGTGCCAGCAGTGACGGTGGGGAGGAAGGGAATGAGCAGTTCTTC. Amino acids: CASSDGGEEGNEQFF.

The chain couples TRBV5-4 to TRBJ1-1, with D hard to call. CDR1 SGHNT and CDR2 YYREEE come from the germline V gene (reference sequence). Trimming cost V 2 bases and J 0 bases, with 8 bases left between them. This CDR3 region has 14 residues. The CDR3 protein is CASSFTVMNTEAFF. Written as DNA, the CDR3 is TGTGCCAGCAGCTTTACAGTCATGAACACTGAAGCTTTCTTT.

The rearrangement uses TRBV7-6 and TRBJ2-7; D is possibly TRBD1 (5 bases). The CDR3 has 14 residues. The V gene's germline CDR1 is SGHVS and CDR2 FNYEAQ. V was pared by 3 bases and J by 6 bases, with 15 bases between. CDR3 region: CASSFGAVVVEQYF. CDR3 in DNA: TGTGCCAGCAGCTTTGGGGCCGTTGTCGTCGAGCAGTACTTC.

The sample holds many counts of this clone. DNA of the CDR3: TGTGCCAGCAGTGGGACAGCCACAGATACGCAGTATTTT. Amino acids: CASSGTATDTQYF. The chain links TRBV6-4 to TRBJ2-3; TRBD1 might be the D (6 bases). CDR3 size: 13 residues. V was shortened by 4 bases and J by 2 bases, with 7 bases between the two germline ends. Germline V gene data show CDR1 as MRHNA and CDR2 as SNTAGT.

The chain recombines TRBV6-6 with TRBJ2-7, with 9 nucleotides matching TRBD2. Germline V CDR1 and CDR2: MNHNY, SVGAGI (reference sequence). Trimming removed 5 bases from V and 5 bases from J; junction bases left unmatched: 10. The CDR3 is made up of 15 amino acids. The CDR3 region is CASSTVAGEGHEQYF. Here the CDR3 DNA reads TGTGCCAGCAGTACGGTAGCGGGAGAAGGTCACGAGCAGTACTTC.

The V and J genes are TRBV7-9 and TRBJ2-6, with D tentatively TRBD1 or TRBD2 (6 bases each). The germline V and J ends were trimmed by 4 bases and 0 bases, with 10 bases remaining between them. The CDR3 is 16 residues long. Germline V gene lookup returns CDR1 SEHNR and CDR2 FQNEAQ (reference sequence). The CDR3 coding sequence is TGTGCCAGCAGCTCTAAGGGGGGCTCTGGGGCCAACGTCCTGACTTTC. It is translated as CASSSKGGSGANVLTF. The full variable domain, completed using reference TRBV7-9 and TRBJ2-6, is DTGVSQNPRHKITKRGQNVTFRCDPISEHNRLYWYRQTLGQGPEFLTYFQNEAQLEKSRLLSDRFSAERPKGSFSTLEIQRTEQGDSAMYLCASSSKGGSGANVLTFGAGSRLTVL.

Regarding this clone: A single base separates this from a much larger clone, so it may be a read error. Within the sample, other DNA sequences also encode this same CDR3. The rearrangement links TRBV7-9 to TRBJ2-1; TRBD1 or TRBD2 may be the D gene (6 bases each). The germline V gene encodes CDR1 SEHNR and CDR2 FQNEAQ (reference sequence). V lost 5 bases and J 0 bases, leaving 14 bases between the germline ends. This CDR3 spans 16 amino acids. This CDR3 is CASSPRGGSSYNEQFF. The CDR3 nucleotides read TGTGCCAGCAGCCCCCGAGGGGGGAGCTCCTACAATGAGCAGTTCTTC.

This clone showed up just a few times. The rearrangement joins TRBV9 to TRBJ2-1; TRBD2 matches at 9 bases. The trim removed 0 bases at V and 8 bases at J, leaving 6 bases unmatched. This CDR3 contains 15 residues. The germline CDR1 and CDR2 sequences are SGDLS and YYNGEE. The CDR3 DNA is TGTGCCAGCAGCGTAGGGCTAGCGGGAATGGATGAGCAGTTCTTC. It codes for CASSVGLAGMDEQFF.

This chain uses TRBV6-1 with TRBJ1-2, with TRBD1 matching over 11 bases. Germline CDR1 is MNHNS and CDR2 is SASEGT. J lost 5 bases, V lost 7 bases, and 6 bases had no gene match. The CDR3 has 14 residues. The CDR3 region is CASTADRGLYGYTF. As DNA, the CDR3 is TGTGCCAGCACTGCGGACAGGGGGCTTTATGGCTACACCTTC.

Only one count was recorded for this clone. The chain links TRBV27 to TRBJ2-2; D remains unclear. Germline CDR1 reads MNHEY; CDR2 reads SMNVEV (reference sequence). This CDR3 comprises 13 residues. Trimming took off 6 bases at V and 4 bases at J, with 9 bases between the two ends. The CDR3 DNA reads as TGTGCCAGCAGGGCGCTGGGCACCGGGGAGCTGTTTTTT. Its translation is CASRALGTGELFF.

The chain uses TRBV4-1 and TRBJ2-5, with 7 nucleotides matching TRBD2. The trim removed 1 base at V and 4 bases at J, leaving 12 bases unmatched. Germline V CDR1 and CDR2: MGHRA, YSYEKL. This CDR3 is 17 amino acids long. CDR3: CASSQVLGRASRETQYF. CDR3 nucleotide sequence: TGCGCCAGCAGCCAAGTATTAGGGAGGGCCTCTCGAGAGACCCAGTACTTC.

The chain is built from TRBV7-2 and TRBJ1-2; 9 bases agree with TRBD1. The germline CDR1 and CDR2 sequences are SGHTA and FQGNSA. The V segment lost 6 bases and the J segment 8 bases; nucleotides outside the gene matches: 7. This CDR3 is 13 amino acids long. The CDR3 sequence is CASSTQGARGYTF. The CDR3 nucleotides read TGTGCCAGCAGTACACAGGGGGCAAGAGGCTACACCTTC.

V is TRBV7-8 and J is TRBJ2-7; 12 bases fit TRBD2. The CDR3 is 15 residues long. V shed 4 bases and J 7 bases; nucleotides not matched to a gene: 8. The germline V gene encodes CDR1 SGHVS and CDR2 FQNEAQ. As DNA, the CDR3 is TGTGCCAGCAGCTCAAGACTAGCGGGAGTAGGTGAGCAGTACTTC. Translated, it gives CASSSRLAGVGEQYF.

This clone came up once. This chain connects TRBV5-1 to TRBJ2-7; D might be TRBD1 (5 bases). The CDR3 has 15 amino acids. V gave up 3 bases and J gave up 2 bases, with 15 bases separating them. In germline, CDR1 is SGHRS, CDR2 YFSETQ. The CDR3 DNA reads TGCGCCAGCAGCTCCACAGGATACACCCCCTACGAGCAGTACTTC. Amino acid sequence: CASSSTGYTPYEQYF.

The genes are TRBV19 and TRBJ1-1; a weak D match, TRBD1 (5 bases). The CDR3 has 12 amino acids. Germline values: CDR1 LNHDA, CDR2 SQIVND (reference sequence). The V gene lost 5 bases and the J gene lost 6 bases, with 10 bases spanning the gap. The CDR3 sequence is CASSWGIAEAFF. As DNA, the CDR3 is TGTGCCAGTAGTTGGGGGATCGCTGAAGCTTTCTTT.

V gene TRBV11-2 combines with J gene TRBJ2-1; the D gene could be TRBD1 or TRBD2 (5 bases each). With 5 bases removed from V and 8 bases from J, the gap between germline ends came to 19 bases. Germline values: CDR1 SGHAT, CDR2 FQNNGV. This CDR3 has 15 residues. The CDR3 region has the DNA TGTGCCAGCAGCCAAGGGACGGTGGTTTTAGATGAGCAGTTCTTC. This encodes CASSQGTVVLDEQFF.

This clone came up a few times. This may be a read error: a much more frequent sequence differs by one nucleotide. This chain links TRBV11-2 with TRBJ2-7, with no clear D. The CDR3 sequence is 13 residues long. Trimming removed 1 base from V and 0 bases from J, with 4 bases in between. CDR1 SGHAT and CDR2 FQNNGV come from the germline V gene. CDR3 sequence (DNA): TGTGCCAGCAGCTTAGGGGACTCCTACGAGCAGTACTTC. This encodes CASSLGDSYEQYF.

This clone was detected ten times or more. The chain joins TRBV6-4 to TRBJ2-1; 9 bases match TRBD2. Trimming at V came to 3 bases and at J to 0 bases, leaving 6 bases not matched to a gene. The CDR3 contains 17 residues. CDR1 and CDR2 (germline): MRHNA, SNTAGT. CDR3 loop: CASSEASGTGSYNEQFF. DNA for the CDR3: TGTGCCAGCAGTGAAGCTAGCGGGACTGGCTCCTACAATGAGCAGTTCTTC.

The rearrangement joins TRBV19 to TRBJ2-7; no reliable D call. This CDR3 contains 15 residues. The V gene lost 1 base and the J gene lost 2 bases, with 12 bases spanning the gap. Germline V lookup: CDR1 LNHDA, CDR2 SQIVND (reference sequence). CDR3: CASSIATHPTYEQYF. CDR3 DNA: TGTGCCAGTAGTATAGCCACACACCCAACCTACGAGCAGTACTTC.

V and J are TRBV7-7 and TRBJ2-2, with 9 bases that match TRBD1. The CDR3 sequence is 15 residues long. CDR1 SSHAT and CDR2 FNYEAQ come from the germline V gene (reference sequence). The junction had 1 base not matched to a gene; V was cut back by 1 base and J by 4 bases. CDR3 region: CASSLETGGTGELFF. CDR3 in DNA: TGTGCCAGCAGCTTAGAGACAGGGGGCACCGGGGAGCTGTTTTTT.

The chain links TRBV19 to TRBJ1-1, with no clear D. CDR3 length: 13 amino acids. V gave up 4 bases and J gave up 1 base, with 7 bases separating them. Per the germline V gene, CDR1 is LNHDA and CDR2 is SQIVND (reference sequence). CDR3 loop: CASSSLQNTEAFF. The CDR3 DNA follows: TGTGCCAGTAGTAGTCTACAGAACACTGAAGCTTTCTTT.

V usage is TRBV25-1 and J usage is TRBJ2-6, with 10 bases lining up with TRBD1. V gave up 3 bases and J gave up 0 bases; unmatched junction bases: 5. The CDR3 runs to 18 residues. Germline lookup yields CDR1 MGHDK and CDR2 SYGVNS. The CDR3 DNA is TGTGCCAGCAGTGAGGGGACAGGGGTCAACTCTGGGGCCAACGTCCTGACTTTC. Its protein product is CASSEGTGVNSGANVLTF.